The source of this T cell receptor beta chain is a study of T-cell reconstitution after alpha-beta-depleted transplantation in children. The study, taken as a whole, reports: Some patients showed high day-60 TCRbeta diversity, which derived from surviving recipient T cells and thymic progenitors. Hyperexpanded clones declined; after one year, newly produced T cells mostly supplied diversity. Several hundred graft clones that had expanded were reportedly the source of alpha-beta T cells about two months after transplant.

Preparation of the TCRbeta library used unique molecular identifiers. MiXCR, run by TCRdb on the PCR reads, gives a single entry per CDR3 protein. The sample consists of around 800,000 distinct CDR3 sequences, roughly 15% of them appearing once. A note on this clonotype: Its specificity is not known.

The CDR3 extends over 16 amino acids. Germline V CDR1 and CDR2: MRHNA, SNTAGT. Trimming removed 5 bases from V and 4 bases from J, with 20 bases in between. V usage is TRBV6-4 and J usage is TRBJ1-1, with TRBD1 as a possible D gene (5 bases). The source of this sequence is a male patient aged 10 to 17 who had a stem cell transplant for acute lymphoblastic leukemia, so the T cells may come from the graft donor. Source: PBMCs, mostly from graft donor cells, taken 360 days after TCRalphabeta/CD19-depleted stem cell transplant. The DNA for the CDR3 is TGTGCCAGCAGTCATAGTAGGCGCCAGGGTGGCACTGAAGCTTTCTTT. The encoded protein is CASSHSRRQGGTEAFF.